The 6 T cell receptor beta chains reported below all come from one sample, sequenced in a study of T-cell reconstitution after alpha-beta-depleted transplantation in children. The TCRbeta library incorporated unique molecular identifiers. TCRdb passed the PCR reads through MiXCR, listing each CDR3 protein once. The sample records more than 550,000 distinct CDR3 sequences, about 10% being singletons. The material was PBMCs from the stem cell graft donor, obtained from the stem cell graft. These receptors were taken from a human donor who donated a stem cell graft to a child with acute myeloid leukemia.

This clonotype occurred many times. CDR3 sequence reads: CASSSGQGASKQYF. CDR3 nucleotides: TGTGCCAGCAGCTCGGGACAGGGGGCGTCCAAGCAGTACTTC. The J gene is TRBJ2-7, the V gene TRBV2, with 12 bases lining up with TRBD1. Germline V gene data show CDR1 as SNHLY and CDR2 as FYNNEI. The CDR3 is 14 amino acids. The V segment lost 6 bases and the J segment 8 bases; nucleotides outside the gene matches: 8.

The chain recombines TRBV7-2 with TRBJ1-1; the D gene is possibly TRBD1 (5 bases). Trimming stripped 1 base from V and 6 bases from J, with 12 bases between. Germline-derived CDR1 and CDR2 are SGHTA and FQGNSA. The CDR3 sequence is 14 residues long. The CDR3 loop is CASSLVAGGAEAFF. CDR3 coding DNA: TGTGCCAGCAGCTTAGTTGCGGGAGGGGCTGAAGCTTTCTTT.

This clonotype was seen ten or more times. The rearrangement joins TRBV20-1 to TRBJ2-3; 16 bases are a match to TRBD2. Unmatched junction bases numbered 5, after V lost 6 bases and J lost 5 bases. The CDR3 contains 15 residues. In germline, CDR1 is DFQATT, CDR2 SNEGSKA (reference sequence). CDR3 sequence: CSATGLAGGLDTQYF. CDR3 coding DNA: TGCAGTGCCACGGGACTAGCGGGAGGGTTAGATACGCAGTATTTT.

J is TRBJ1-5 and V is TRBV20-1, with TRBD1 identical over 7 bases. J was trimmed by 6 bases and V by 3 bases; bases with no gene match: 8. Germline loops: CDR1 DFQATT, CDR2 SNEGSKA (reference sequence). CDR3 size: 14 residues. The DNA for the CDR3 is TGCAGTGCTAGTCTGACAGGGCGAGGTCAGCCCCAGCATTTT. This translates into CSASLTGRGQPQHF.

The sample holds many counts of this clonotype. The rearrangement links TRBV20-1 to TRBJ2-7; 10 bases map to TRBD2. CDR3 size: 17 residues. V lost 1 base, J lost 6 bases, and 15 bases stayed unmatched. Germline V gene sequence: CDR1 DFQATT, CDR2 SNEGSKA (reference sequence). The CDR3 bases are TGCAGTGCTAGAGCCCAAGCCCCTAGCGGGAGAGCGGGCGAGCAGTACTTC. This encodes CSARAQAPSGRAGEQYF.

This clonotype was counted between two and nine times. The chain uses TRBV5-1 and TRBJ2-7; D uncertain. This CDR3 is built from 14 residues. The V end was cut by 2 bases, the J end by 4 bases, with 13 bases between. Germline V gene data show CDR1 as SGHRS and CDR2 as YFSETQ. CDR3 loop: CASSLRSVGYEQYF. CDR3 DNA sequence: TGCGCCAGCAGCTTAAGGTCCGTTGGATACGAGCAGTACTTC.